A selection of T cell receptor beta chains follows, all from one sample in a study of control samples from healthy donors and cancer patients. This table comes from immunoSEQ multiplex PCR, and its TCRdb copy is limited to in-frame clones, with some not included. The table shows about 130,000 clones, with about 88% occurring only once. Sequenced material: blood. These receptors originate from a man aged 18 to 30 in good health. Each CDR3 is given with its conserved first and last residue. The order of the fields is clone size, V gene, J gene, D gene, CDR3 protein, CDR3 DNA. D genes are given only for firm matches. Part of the rows lack a size; the others show once, few, many or a class for expanded clones.

abundance: .
v_gene: TRBV11-2
j_gene: TRBJ2-7
d_gene: TRBD2
CDR3aa: CASSLVVTSFYEQYF
CDR3nt: TGTGCCAGCAGCTTAGTGGTGACTAGCTTCTACGAGCAGTACTTC

abundance: .
v_gene: TRBV6-2/TRBV6-3
j_gene: TRBJ2-7
d_gene: .
CDR3aa: CASSYRLGESSEQYF
CDR3nt: TGTGCCAGCAGTTACCGGCTAGGGGAATCCTCGGAGCAGTACTTC

abundance: .
v_gene: TRBV7-9
j_gene: TRBJ2-5
d_gene: .
CDR3aa: CASMIGALQETQYF
CDR3nt: TGTGCCAGCATGATTGGGGCTCTCCAAGAGACCCAGTACTTC

abundance: .
v_gene: TRBV7-9
j_gene: TRBJ2-5
d_gene: TRBD1
CDR3aa: CASSRTGDQETQYF
CDR3nt: TGTGCCAGCAGCCGAACAGGGGACCAAGAGACCCAGTACTTC

abundance: .
v_gene: TRBV7-3
j_gene: TRBJ1-1
d_gene: .
CDR3aa: CASSRQGKNTEAFF
CDR3nt: TGTGCCAGCAGCCGGCAGGGGAAGAACACTGAAGCTTTCTTT

abundance: .
v_gene: TRBV7-2
j_gene: TRBJ1-2
d_gene: .
CDR3aa: CASSFGTSFGYTF
CDR3nt: TGTGCCAGCAGCTTTGGGACATCGTTTGGCTACACCTTC

abundance: .
v_gene: TRBV5-6
j_gene: TRBJ1-1
d_gene: .
CDR3aa: CASSPQGNTEAFF
CDR3nt: TGTGCCAGCAGCCCCCAGGGTAACACTGAAGCTTTCTTT

abundance: .
v_gene: TRBV6-5
j_gene: TRBJ2-5
d_gene: .
CDR3aa: CASRPGTGETQYF
CDR3nt: TGTGCCAGCAGACCCGGGACCGGGGAGACCCAGTACTTC

abundance: .
v_gene: TRBV27
j_gene: TRBJ2-3
d_gene: .
CDR3aa: CASSFLGGWRTDTQYF
CDR3nt: TGTGCCAGCAGTTTTTTGGGGGGATGGCGCACAGATACGCAGTATTTT

abundance: once
v_gene: TRBV6-5
j_gene: TRBJ1-5
d_gene: .
CDR3aa: CASSSFRYSNQPQHF
CDR3nt: TGTGCCAGCAGTTCCTTCAGATATAGCAATCAGCCCCAGCATTTT

abundance: few
v_gene: TRBV28
j_gene: TRBJ2-1
d_gene: .
CDR3aa: CASWILGNEQFF
CDR3nt: TGTGCCAGTTGGATCCTGGGGAATGAGCAGTTCTTC

abundance: .
v_gene: TRBV7-9
j_gene: TRBJ2-7
d_gene: TRBD2
CDR3aa: CASSHQTPGLAYEQYF
CDR3nt: TGTGCCAGCAGCCACCAAACCCCCGGACTAGCATACGAGCAGTACTTC

abundance: .
v_gene: TRBV4-2
j_gene: TRBJ1-3
d_gene: .
CDR3aa: CASSQRMADSGNTIYF
CDR3nt: TGTGCCAGCAGCCAAAGAATGGCCGACTCTGGAAACACCATATATTTT

abundance: .
v_gene: TRBV10-3
j_gene: TRBJ1-1
d_gene: .
CDR3aa: CASNNLDTEAFF
CDR3nt: TGTGCTTCAAATAACTTGGACACTGAAGCTTTCTTT

abundance: .
v_gene: TRBV27
j_gene: TRBJ1-1
d_gene: .
CDR3aa: CASSLNLGGGEAFF
CDR3nt: TGTGCCAGCAGTTTAAATCTAGGGGGAGGTGAAGCTTTCTTT

abundance: .
v_gene: TRBV20-1
j_gene: TRBJ2-5
d_gene: .
CDR3aa: CSARVGETQYF
CDR3nt: TGCAGTGCTAGAGTTGGAGAGACCCAGTACTTC

abundance: .
v_gene: TRBV11-2
j_gene: TRBJ2-7
d_gene: TRBD2
CDR3aa: CASSLDMARLAGKRAYEQYF
CDR3nt: TGTGCCAGCAGCTTAGATATGGCGAGACTAGCGGGAAAAAGGGCCTACGAGCAGTACTTC

abundance: .
v_gene: TRBV18
j_gene: TRBJ2-5
d_gene: .
CDR3aa: CASSPSGPGSLETQYF
CDR3nt: TGTGCCAGCTCTCCAAGCGGGCCCGGGAGCTTGGAGACCCAGTACTTC

abundance: .
v_gene: TRBV6-5
j_gene: TRBJ1-5
d_gene: TRBD1
CDR3aa: CATHDRANQPQHF
CDR3nt: TGTGCCACCCACGACAGGGCCAATCAGCCCCAGCATTTT

abundance: once
v_gene: TRBV12-3/TRBV12-4
j_gene: TRBJ2-7
d_gene: .
CDR3aa: CASSLVNEVEQYF
CDR3nt: TGTGCCAGCAGTTTAGTAAATGAGGTCGAGCAGTACTTC

abundance: .
v_gene: TRBV4-2
j_gene: TRBJ1-2
d_gene: .
CDR3aa: CASSQDQSYGYTF
CDR3nt: TGTGCCAGCAGCCAAGACCAGTCCTATGGCTACACCTTC

abundance: .
v_gene: TRBV19
j_gene: TRBJ2-3
d_gene: .
CDR3aa: CASSIAWGSTDTQYF
CDR3nt: TGTGCCAGTAGTATAGCATGGGGGAGTACAGATACGCAGTATTTT

abundance: medium-sized
v_gene: TRBV14
j_gene: TRBJ1-1
d_gene: .
CDR3aa: CASGGGLMNTEAFF
CDR3nt: TGTGCCAGCGGCGGGGGCCTCATGAACACTGAAGCTTTCTTT

abundance: once
v_gene: TRBV4-1
j_gene: TRBJ1-2
d_gene: TRBD1
CDR3aa: CASSQEDRFNYGYTF
CDR3nt: TGCGCCAGCAGCCAAGAGGACAGGTTTAACTATGGCTACACCTTC

abundance: once
v_gene: TRBV6-5
j_gene: TRBJ1-2
d_gene: .
CDR3aa: CAGPALPTDGYTF
CDR3nt: TGTGCCGGGCCAGCTTTACCGACCGATGGCTACACCTTC

abundance: .
v_gene: TRBV24-1
j_gene: TRBJ2-3
d_gene: .
CDR3aa: CATSDLENTDTQYF
CDR3nt: TGTGCCACCAGTGATTTGGAGAACACAGATACGCAGTATTTT

abundance: .
v_gene: TRBV27
j_gene: TRBJ2-5
d_gene: TRBD2
CDR3aa: CASSSAGVGQETQYF
CDR3nt: TGTGCCAGCAGTTCGGCGGGAGTGGGGCAAGAGACCCAGTACTTC

abundance: .
v_gene: TRBV5-1
j_gene: TRBJ2-3
d_gene: TRBD1
CDR3aa: CATGQGAIDGTQYF
CDR3nt: TGCGCCACCGGACAGGGGGCAATAGATGGCACGCAGTATTTT

abundance: .
v_gene: TRBV6-5
j_gene: TRBJ1-1
d_gene: .
CDR3aa: CASRTQGGTEAFF
CDR3nt: TGTGCCAGCAGAACTCAGGGAGGCACTGAAGCTTTCTTT

abundance: once
v_gene: TRBV6-5
j_gene: TRBJ2-7
d_gene: .
CDR3aa: CASTKGGSGYEQYF
CDR3nt: TGTGCCAGCACCAAAGGTGGATCTGGCTACGAGCAGTACTTC

abundance: once
v_gene: TRBV19
j_gene: TRBJ2-2
d_gene: .
CDR3aa: CASSMAITAGELFF
CDR3nt: TGTGCCAGTAGTATGGCCATTACGGCCGGGGAGCTGTTTTTT

abundance: .
v_gene: TRBV5-8
j_gene: TRBJ2-7
d_gene: .
CDR3aa: CASSHDTYEQYF
CDR3nt: TGTGCCAGCAGCCACGACACCTACGAGCAGTACTTC

abundance: once
v_gene: TRBV6-1
j_gene: TRBJ2-7
d_gene: TRBD1
CDR3aa: CASSEVEGQVYEQYF
CDR3nt: TGTGCCAGCAGTGAAGTGGAGGGACAGGTCTACGAGCAGTACTTC

abundance: once
v_gene: TRBV4-2
j_gene: TRBJ2-3
d_gene: .
CDR3aa: CASSPSGTDTQYF
CDR3nt: TGTGCCAGCAGCCCTAGCGGCACAGATACGCAGTATTTT

abundance: .
v_gene: TRBV19
j_gene: TRBJ2-5
d_gene: TRBD2
CDR3aa: CASRPTSVRETQYF
CDR3nt: TGTGCCAGTAGACCGACTAGCGTAAGAGAGACCCAGTACTTC

abundance: .
v_gene: TRBV19
j_gene: TRBJ1-1
d_gene: .
CDR3aa: CASTRTERDTEAFF
CDR3nt: TGTGCCAGTACCAGGACAGAGAGGGACACTGAAGCTTTCTTT

abundance: .
v_gene: TRBV15
j_gene: TRBJ2-7
d_gene: .
CDR3aa: CATSENRLTYEQYF
CDR3nt: TGTGCCACCAGCGAGAACCGGTTAACCTACGAGCAGTACTTC

abundance: once
v_gene: TRBV25-1
j_gene: TRBJ2-7
d_gene: .
CDR3aa: CASSEYIVVGDEQYF
CDR3nt: TGTGCCAGCAGTGAATATATCGTAGTGGGAGACGAGCAGTACTTC

abundance: .
v_gene: TRBV28
j_gene: TRBJ1-1
d_gene: .
CDR3aa: CASSGNLHTEAFF
CDR3nt: TGTGCCAGTTCAGGGAACCTGCACACTGAAGCTTTCTTT

abundance: .
v_gene: TRBV7-9
j_gene: TRBJ2-3
d_gene: TRBD2
CDR3aa: CASSLARQRGNTDTQYF
CDR3nt: TGTGCCAGCAGCTTAGCGCGTCAGCGGGGGAACACAGATACGCAGTATTTT

abundance: .
v_gene: TRBV9
j_gene: TRBJ2-3
d_gene: .
CDR3aa: CASSVGLGWTSLSTDTQYF
CDR3nt: TGTGCCAGCAGCGTAGGGTTGGGCTGGACTTCTTTAAGCACAGATACGCAGTATTTT

abundance: .
v_gene: TRBV9
j_gene: TRBJ2-7
d_gene: .
CDR3aa: CASSVSGKSSYEQYF
CDR3nt: TGTGCCAGCAGCGTATCTGGCAAGAGCTCCTACGAGCAGTACTTC

abundance: .
v_gene: TRBV19
j_gene: TRBJ1-5
d_gene: .
CDR3aa: CASSSPAGADQPQHF
CDR3nt: TGTGCCAGTAGTTCCCCGGCCGGGGCGGATCAGCCCCAGCATTTT

abundance: .
v_gene: TRBV5-8
j_gene: TRBJ1-5
d_gene: TRBD1
CDR3aa: CASSFRTGERGSNQPQHF
CDR3nt: TGTGCCAGCAGCTTTCGAACAGGGGAGAGGGGGAGCAATCAGCCCCAGCATTTT

abundance: .
v_gene: TRBV18
j_gene: TRBJ1-2
d_gene: .
CDR3aa: CASSPLRTVEANYGYTF
CDR3nt: TGTGCCAGCTCACCTCTTAGGACAGTTGAGGCTAACTATGGCTACACCTTC

abundance: .
v_gene: TRBV5-6
j_gene: TRBJ2-1
d_gene: TRBD2
CDR3aa: CASSVPAGREGGVDEQFF
CDR3nt: TGTGCCAGCAGCGTTCCAGCGGGAAGGGAGGGCGGAGTAGATGAGCAGTTCTTC

abundance: .
v_gene: TRBV6-6
j_gene: TRBJ2-7
d_gene: TRBD1
CDR3aa: CASSSSSGQGAYEQYF
CDR3nt: TGTGCCAGCAGTTCCTCCTCGGGACAGGGGGCCTACGAGCAGTACTTC

abundance: .
v_gene: TRBV28
j_gene: TRBJ1-1
d_gene: TRBD1
CDR3aa: CASGLQIAGTGDNTEAFF
CDR3nt: TGTGCCAGCGGACTACAGATCGCCGGGACAGGGGATAACACTGAAGCTTTCTTT

abundance: few
v_gene: TRBV24-1
j_gene: TRBJ2-3
d_gene: .
CDR3aa: CATQGVDSTDTQYF
CDR3nt: TGTGCCACCCAGGGTGTGGACAGCACAGATACGCAGTATTTT

abundance: .
v_gene: TRBV6-2/TRBV6-3
j_gene: TRBJ1-1
d_gene: .
CDR3aa: CASSYSGANTEAFF
CDR3nt: TGTGCCAGCAGTTACTCGGGGGCGAACACTGAAGCTTTCTTT

abundance: .
v_gene: TRBV30
j_gene: TRBJ1-5
d_gene: .
CDR3aa: CAWSFRAGQPQHF
CDR3nt: TGTGCCTGGAGTTTCAGGGCGGGGCAGCCCCAGCATTTT

abundance: .
v_gene: TRBV7-3
j_gene: TRBJ2-3
d_gene: .
CDR3aa: CASSLTLGGTDTQYF
CDR3nt: TGTGCCAGCAGCTTAACCCTAGGGGGCACAGATACGCAGTATTTT

abundance: .
v_gene: TRBV25-1
j_gene: TRBJ2-7
d_gene: TRBD1
CDR3aa: CASSVGQGYEQYF
CDR3nt: TGTGCCAGCAGTGTTGGACAGGGATACGAGCAGTACTTC

abundance: .
v_gene: TRBV5-1
j_gene: TRBJ1-2
d_gene: .
CDR3aa: CASSLSQPANYGYTF
CDR3nt: TGCGCCAGCAGCTTGAGCCAGCCAGCTAACTATGGCTACACCTTC

abundance: once
v_gene: TRBV4-3
j_gene: TRBJ2-1
d_gene: .
CDR3aa: CASSQDMLAWDEQFF
CDR3nt: TGCGCCAGCAGCCAAGATATGCTAGCGTGGGATGAGCAGTTCTTC

abundance: .
v_gene: TRBV6-5
j_gene: TRBJ1-1
d_gene: TRBD1
CDR3aa: CASSQDRATEAFF
CDR3nt: TGTGCCAGCAGCCAGGACAGGGCCACTGAAGCTTTCTTT

abundance: .
v_gene: TRBV19
j_gene: TRBJ2-1
d_gene: TRBD2
CDR3aa: CASKSGRIDNEQFF
CDR3nt: TGTGCCAGCAAAAGCGGGAGAATCGACAATGAGCAGTTCTTC

abundance: .
v_gene: TRBV19
j_gene: TRBJ1-5
d_gene: TRBD1
CDR3aa: CATQGAGNQPQHF
CDR3nt: TGTGCCACACAGGGGGCAGGGAATCAGCCCCAGCATTTT